Listed below are T cell receptor beta chains from one sample, sequenced in a study of PD-L1 blockade in urothelial cancer. TCRdb keeps only in-frame clones here, not all; method: immunoSEQ multiplex PCR. The sample contains 70,000 or so clones, less than 90% of which appear only once. This sample comprised PBMCs, obtained around atezolizumab (anti-PD-L1) treatment. The receptor set was obtained from a man aged 65-85 years with urothelial cancer. Both conserved end residues are part of each CDR3. The D gene is left open where the match is weak. Clone size, where shown, is once, few, many, or a class for clones that have expanded.

size | J | D | V | DNA | CDR3
NA | TRBJ1-5 | TRBD1 | TRBV19 | TGTGCCAGTAGTTCGCGACAGGGTAGCAATCAGCCCCAGCATTTT | CASSSRQGSNQPQHF
few | TRBJ1-5 | NA | TRBV27 | TGTGCCAGCACCCAGACAGGACTGGTCGGCCAGCCCCAGCATTTT | CASTQTGLVGQPQHF
NA | TRBJ2-3 | NA | TRBV28 | TGTGCCAGCAGTCCCCGTGGAGGGGCAGATACGCAGTATTTT | CASSPRGGADTQYF
NA | TRBJ2-1 | NA | TRBV10-2 | TGCGCCAGCAGCGCTGTGGGGAGCTTATCCTACAATGAGCAGTTCTTC | CASSAVGSLSYNEQFF
NA | TRBJ2-7 | TRBD1 | TRBV5-4 | TGTGCCAGCAGCTGGACAGGGGTTTCGACCTACGAGCAGTACTTC | CASSWTGVSTYEQYF
NA | TRBJ2-7 | NA | TRBV6-5 | TGTGCCAGCAGTTACTCGAGTTCGGGGGTGCTCTACGAGCAGTACTTC | CASSYSSSGVLYEQYF
NA | TRBJ2-1 | TRBD1 | TRBV6-5 | TGTGCCAGCGGCCGGGACAGGGCACATGAGCAGTTCTTC | CASGRDRAHEQFF
few | TRBJ2-2 | NA | TRBV5-4 | TGTGCCAGCAGCTTGGCCCAGGGGATCCCGAACACCGGGGAGCTGTTTTTT | CASSLAQGIPNTGELFF
NA | TRBJ2-1 | NA | TRBV23-1 | TGCGCCAGCAGTCAATCTCCCCCAGTAGCCCATGAGCAGTTCTTC | CASSQSPPVAHEQFF
once | TRBJ2-7 | NA | TRBV28 | TGTGCCAGCAGTCCATACAACTACGAGCAGTACTTC | CASSPYNYEQYF
NA | TRBJ2-5 | NA | TRBV19 | TGTGCCAGTAGTATGGCCGGGGTGGAAGAGACCCAGTACTTC | CASSMAGVEETQYF
NA | TRBJ2-1 | TRBD2 | TRBV4-1 | TGCGCCAGCAGCCAAGGGGACCTTAGCGGGAGGGCCGGGAATGAGCAGTTCTTC | CASSQGDLSGRAGNEQFF
NA | TRBJ2-7 | NA | TRBV28 | TGTGCCAGCAGCCGGGGTCCTCAGCATACCTACGAGCAGTACTTC | CASSRGPQHTYEQYF
NA | TRBJ2-3 | TRBD1 | TRBV9 | TGTGCCAGCAGCGTAGACAGGGGAGCCACAGATACGCAGTATTTT | CASSVDRGATDTQYF
few | TRBJ2-7 | TRBD1 | TRBV5-1 | TGCGCCAGCAGCCTACGGGCCGGGACAGGGTCCGAGCTCGAGCAGTACTTC | CASSLRAGTGSELEQYF
NA | TRBJ2-7 | NA | TRBV10-3 | TGTGCCATTTCAGGGGCCGCCTACGAGCAGTACTTC | CAISGAAYEQYF
once | TRBJ1-3 | NA | TRBV27 | TGTGCCAGCAGTCGAACGACAGGTATGGCTGGAAACACCATATATTTT | CASSRTTGMAGNTIYF
NA | TRBJ2-1 | TRBD2 | TRBV7-6 | TGTGCCAGCAGCTTAGGACTAGCGGGAGTAAATGAGCAGTTCTTC | CASSLGLAGVNEQFF
NA | TRBJ2-7 | TRBD1 | TRBV6-5 | TGTGCCAGCAGACCCCGGGACAGGGGATCGGGGGAGCAGTACTTC | CASRPRDRGSGEQYF
NA | TRBJ1-1 | NA | TRBV19 | TGTGCCAGTTGGTCGCGGGGCCTGAACACTGAAGCTTTCTTT | CASWSRGLNTEAFF
NA | TRBJ2-3 | NA | TRBV7-3 | TGTGCCAGCAGCTCCGAAGGAGGGTCAGATACGCAGTATTTT | CASSSEGGSDTQYF
NA | TRBJ2-2 | NA | TRBV5-4 | TGTGCCAGCAGCTTGGGCGGGGCGAACACCGGGGAGCTGTTTTTT | CASSLGGANTGELFF
NA | TRBJ1-1 | TRBD1 | TRBV18 | TGTGCCAGCTCACCACCCGGAGGGGGCAAGAACACTGAAGCTTTCTTT | CASSPPGGGKNTEAFF
once | TRBJ1-4 | NA | TRBV4-1 | TGCGCCAGCAGCCAGGCCAGAGCGATCTCGATCGAAAAACTGTTTTTT | CASSQARAISIEKLFF
once | TRBJ1-1 | NA | TRBV28 | TGTGCCAGCAGTCGCGACATCCCGAACACTGAAGCTTTCTTT | CASSRDIPNTEAFF
NA | TRBJ1-1 | TRBD1 | TRBV19 | TGTGCCAGTTCTATCCGTTACAGGGGGAGAGCTTTCTTT | CASSIRYRGRAFF
NA | TRBJ2-7 | NA | TRBV6-1 | TGTGCCACGAGCTCCTTAACCTACGAGCAGTACTTC | CATSSLTYEQYF
NA | TRBJ1-3 | TRBD1 | TRBV6-1 | TGTGCCAGCAGCGAGGAGGGGGCTGGTGGAAACACCATATATTTT | CASSEEGAGGNTIYF
NA | TRBJ1-4 | TRBD1 | TRBV19 | TGTGCCAGTAGTCCGAGGGGACAGGCTAATGAAAAACTGTTTTTT | CASSPRGQANEKLFF
NA | TRBJ2-1 | TRBD2 | TRBV9 | TGTGCCAGCAGCCGAAGTCTTCCCGGGACTAGTCAGAATGAGCAGTTCTTC | CASSRSLPGTSQNEQFF
NA | TRBJ2-3 | NA | TRBV4-2 | TGTGCCAGCAGCCGAGCAGATACGCAGTATTTT | CASSRADTQYF
NA | TRBJ1-1 | NA | TRBV4-1 | TGCGCCAGCAGCCAAGATCAACTCTCGGGGACTGAAGCTTTCTTT | CASSQDQLSGTEAFF
NA | TRBJ2-2 | TRBD2 | TRBV9 | TGTGCCAGCAGCGTAGGTCCCTTCCTAGGGACTAGCGGGACCATCGGGGAGCTGTTTTTT | CASSVGPFLGTSGTIGELFF
NA | TRBJ2-3 | TRBD2 | TRBV10-3 | TGTGCCATCAGCGACCTTCCGGGGCTAGCGGGGACAGATACGCAGTATTTT | CAISDLPGLAGTDTQYF
NA | TRBJ1-3 | NA | TRBV15 | TGTGCCACCAGCAGAGAACCCTTGGGGGGGCTTCTAAACACCATATATTTT | CATSREPLGGLLNTIYF